This T cell receptor beta chain was captured in a study of blood T cell repertoires in COVID-19. Study-wide context: T cells, B-cell-depleted T cells, or PBMCs supplied cDNA or gDNA.

CDR1 is SGHRS, CDR2 YFSETQ, per germline. The CDR3 spans 14 residues. The V and J ends lost 7 bases and 3 bases, in that order; junction bases with no gene match: 7. Per the original data handling: Reference gene primers were amplified, and this amplification served to estimate nucleated cell counts. The data were produced by immunoSEQ multiplex PCR, yet TCRdb's version contains in-frame clones alone and is incomplete. For V, J and clone size, that table is used; D and trimming come from the DNA. The data show some 100,000 clones, 88% seen once. This clone showed up just once. The chain links TRBV5-1 to TRBJ2-7, with 10 bases matching TRBD1. The sequenced sample consisted of peripheral blood. The sequence derives from a woman of 80 years or more with active COVID-19. CDR3 sequence (DNA): TGCGCCAGCTCGGCCGGGACAGGGGTCTACGAGCAGTACTTC. It translates to CASSAGTGVYEQYF. The variable domain in full, with the rest retrieved from reference TRBV5-1 and TRBJ2-7, is KAGVTQTPRYLIKTRGQQVTLSCSPISGHRSVSWYQQTPGQGLQFLFEYFSETQRNKGNFPGRFSGRQFSNSRSEMNVSTLELGDSALYLCASSAGTGVYEQYFGPGTRLTVT.